This T cell receptor (beta chain) originates from a study of Ad26.COV2.S vaccination and SARS-CoV-2 variants. The overall study: COV1001, an Ad26.COV2.S trial, supplied this vaccine-arm donor. Ad26.COV2.S shots went into the muscle once or twice, 56 days apart.

Only in-frame clones appear in the TCRdb table, and some are missing; sequencing was by immunoSEQ multiplex PCR. The table has roughly 700,000 clones, around 92% seen once; the top ten hold about 1.5%. The CDR3 contains 12 residues. Germline V lookup: CDR1 KGHSH, CDR2 LQKENI. The ends lost 3 bases at V and 6 bases at J; junction bases unmatched: 0. As for treatment: approximately 18 received Ad26.COV2.S at low or high dose, single or two shots; a few received placebo; per-sample allocation not given. It was on day 63 after the first vaccine or placebo injection that samples were taken. Note on this clone: This sample also contains other DNA sequences that code for the same CDR3.

The V call is TRBV18, the J call TRBJ1-2, with 8 bases aligning to TRBD1. Sequences were derived from peripheral blood, sampled in a trial of Ad26.COV2.S vaccine versus placebo. The TCR originated in a person aged 18 to 59 who received the Ad26.COV2.S COVID-19 vaccine or a placebo. For the CDR3, the DNA is TGTGCCAGCTCACCGACAGGGGATGGCTACACCTTC. Translating gives CASSPTGDGYTF.